A selection of T cell receptor beta chains follows, all from one sample in a study of blood T cell repertoires in COVID-19. TCRdb's table, derived via immunoSEQ multiplex PCR, lists solely in-frame clones and lacks some. Found here are under 350,000 clones, 80% to 90% of them singletons; the top ten hold 3.5% to 4.5%. The sequenced material came from PBMCs or T cells enriched from blood (not recorded which). These receptors were obtained from a woman in her forties with acute COVID-19. Both conserved end residues are part of each CDR3.

v_gene | CDR3aa
TRBV10-3 | CAIRGQGSGYGYTF
TRBV19 | CASSKRRGDEQYF
TRBV5-3 | CARSFSRGRVYGYTF
TRBV2 | CASSELTLASSGANVLTF
TRBV7-9 | CASSSRRTAGDEKLFF
TRBV7-9 | CASSLEAGQGAWETQYF
TRBV5-1 | CASSLGQGGQRVYNSPLHF
TRBV27 | CASSSWTGRRSNQPQHF
TRBV4-2 | CASSQDMTARNTIYF
TRBV6-2/TRBV6-3 | CASSPGQGWRTGELFF
TRBV19 | CASSSRSGTGVEQYF
TRBV12-5 | CASGPRAGNTEAFF
TRBV6-2/TRBV6-3 | CASSRLKQETQYF
TRBV6-1 | CASSDPGTSGRPTQYF
TRBV11-2 | CASSLVHMNTEAFF
TRBV2 | CASSETASWEEQYF
TRBV5-1 | CASSLALVAGVASDTQYF
TRBV5-4 | CASSPGQSNEKLFF
TRBV7-9 | CASSLDRSFPNFNQPQHF
TRBV24-1 | CATSNEANTEAFF
TRBV7-3 | CASSYHRGPGTGELFF
TRBV28 | CASSPTSSGANVLTF
TRBV7-2 | CASSPQGQNYGYTF
TRBV6-1 | CASSELGQIKKYYEQYF
TRBV4-1 | CASSQGWTGVTEAFF
TRBV29-1 | CSARDRNTEAFF
TRBV10-3 | CAISEGLSNQPQHF
TRBV19 | CASLYATPSSPLHF
TRBV10-3 | CAISETAYGYTF
TRBV12-3/TRBV12-4 | CASTQNTEAFF
TRBV19 | CASSISGQKNTEAFF
TRBV19 | CASSTNLLQGTQETQYF
TRBV29-1 | CSVNGRTIYGNTEAFF
TRBV7-9 | CASSPYRGSGNTEAFF
TRBV29-1 | CSVPGQGASYTF
TRBV3-1/TRBV3-2 | CASSRHPGQGESPLHF
TRBV7-6 | CASSLEASGRGNQPQHF
TRBV19 | CASSILGDNEQFF
TRBV11-3 | CASSLYSNQPQHF
TRBV7-2 | CASSSRSGSYLNEQFF
TRBV6-5 | CASSAGTLNTEAFF
TRBV10-3 | CAISGASGQTGNTIYF
TRBV2 | CASKSTRDSSYEQYF
TRBV2 | CASSESRGPGYEQYF
TRBV7-2 | CASSPRWGDNTEAFF
TRBV7-2 | CASSSRGLAGVTDTQYF
TRBV24-1 | CATSDLASSGRGSTGELFF
TRBV9 | CASSVDSRYSEQYF